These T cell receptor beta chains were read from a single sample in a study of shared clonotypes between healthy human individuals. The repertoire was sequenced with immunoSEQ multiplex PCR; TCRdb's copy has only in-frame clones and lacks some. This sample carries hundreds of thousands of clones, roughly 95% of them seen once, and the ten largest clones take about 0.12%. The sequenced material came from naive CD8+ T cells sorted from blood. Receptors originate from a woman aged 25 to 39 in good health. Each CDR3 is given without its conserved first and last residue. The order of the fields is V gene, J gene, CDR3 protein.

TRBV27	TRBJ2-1	ASRGGTLLYNEQF
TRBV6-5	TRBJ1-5	ASRGVGSNQPQH
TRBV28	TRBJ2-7	ASSFRFYEQY
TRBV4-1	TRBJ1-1	ASSQDAEEIEAF
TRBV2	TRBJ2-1	ASRGVQGVRDEQF
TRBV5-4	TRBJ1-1	ASSGTGGTEAF
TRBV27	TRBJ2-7	ASSTSGSRYEQY
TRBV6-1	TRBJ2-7	ASSESGSSEQY
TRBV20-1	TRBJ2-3	SAREYQAQY
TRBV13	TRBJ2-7	ASSPRPGREQY
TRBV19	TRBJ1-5	ASSMGGSGQPQH
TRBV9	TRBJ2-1	ASSDHNEQF
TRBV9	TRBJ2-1	ASSVGVSQNEQF
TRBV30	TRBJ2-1	ACQGGTFYNEQF
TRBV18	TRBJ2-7	ASSPGYEQY
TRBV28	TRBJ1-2	ASSETGGGYGYT
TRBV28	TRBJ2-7	ASSGLIQVRTYEQY
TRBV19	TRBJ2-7	ASSIWDRGTYEQY
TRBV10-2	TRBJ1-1	ASKPDRGSEAF
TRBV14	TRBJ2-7	ASSQDPGYEQY
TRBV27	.	ASSTGTSAYEQY
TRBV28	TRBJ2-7	ASSFTGGLYEQY
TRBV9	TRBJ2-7	ASSVDQGPYEQY
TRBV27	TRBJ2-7	ASSHSGVSYEQY
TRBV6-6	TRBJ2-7	ASRSIAGATYEQY
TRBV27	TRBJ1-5	ASRRGQGGQPQH
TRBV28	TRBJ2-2	ASSSASVGYTGELF
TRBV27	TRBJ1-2	ASSPPGQNYGYT
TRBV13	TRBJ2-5	ASSLGVRKSQETQY
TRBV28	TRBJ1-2	ASSWDLAGYGYT
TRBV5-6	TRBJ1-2	ASSLVGGTDPYGYT
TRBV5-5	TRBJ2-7	ASSLGSGTGSYEQY
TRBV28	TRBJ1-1	ASSSAGEAF
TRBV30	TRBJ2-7	AWSGGNSYEQY